The T cell receptor beta chain described here comes from a study of shared clonotypes between healthy human individuals (dated by TCRdb to about 2020). Broadly, across the study: A few men and a couple of women, aged 18 to 49 years, made up the cohort. The study deeply sequenced blood TCR repertoires of 5 or 6 healthy adults to estimate repertoire size and the extent of clonotype sharing between individuals. To increase sequencing depth and limit assay-specific biases, TCR repertoire library preparation and sequencing were carried out by different laboratories using diverse techniques. Per donor, leukapheresis produced somewhere between about 0.94 and 9.5 billion PBMCs.

The donors were healthy, HIV-negative adults who had no recently reported acute infections or vaccinations. Every donor was a Caucasian adult living in Nashville, Tennessee, USA. For unsorted samples, roughly 81 million PBMCs were counted and genomic DNA was extracted with the QIAamp DNA Blood Mini kit. Blood was collected by leukapheresis, and PBMCs were isolated by Ficoll-Histopaque density gradient centrifugation and then cryopreserved in liquid nitrogen vapor phase. V is shortened by 3 bases, J by 1 base, and the region joining them spans 8 bases. The CDR3 runs 14 amino acids, cysteine and phenylalanine included. CDR3 DNA only is kept here, 42 bases in frame from base 1. CDR1 and CDR2, looked up from the germline V gene, are SGHDN and FVKESK. Study-wide conclusions, independent of this receptor: The genetic and exposure-history diversity represented was limited by the small number of donors. Based on pairwise subsampling, the degree of clonotype sharing among donors was expected to be affected by sequencing depth. Sampling was restricted to blood, and TCR repertoires in tissue are likely to differ from TCR repertoires in blood.

A note on this clone: It lacks a known antigen. Base-call qualities are not available, and no considerably larger clone is one nucleotide away.

Using the deep immunoSEQ assay, multiplex PCR amplified TCR CDR3 regions from genomic DNA. For each cell subset, the extracted genomic DNA was distributed evenly across all wells of several immunoSEQ 96-well plates, and each plate served as one replicate. For unsorted PBMC, roughly 0.3 ug of genomic DNA, equivalent to around 30,000 T cell genomes, went into each replicate PCR. Ten immunoSEQ deep assay plates were used to sequence unsorted PBMC genomic DNA. Purified libraries were measured with a Qubit 3.0 fluorometer, size-checked on a Bioanalyzer 2100, and measured again with the KAPA Library Quantification kit. Every immunoSEQ 96-well plate was sequenced on a separate single-read 150-cycle Illumina NextSeq 550 flow cell. Processing in the source paper ran as follows. The immunoSEQ output contained only junctional sequences without quality scores, so filtering could not match that applied to full-length reads. Sequences were annotated with PyIR, a Python wrapper for IgBLAST v1.9, using IMGT germline references to assign V/J genes and CDR3. Reads were filtered out if the reads had weak V/J assignments (E-value above 1e-6), no CDR3, stop codons, out-of-frame junctions, or ambiguous translated residues. V3J clonotypes were defined by identical inferred V gene, J gene, and CDR3 amino acid sequence. Percentage overlap between repertoires was computed as shared unique clonotypes divided by the size of the smaller repertoire. Three approaches were used to assess repertoire richness: RTK rarefaction, the Chao1 estimator, and Recon v2.1 estimates of unobserved clonotypes. Not all clones reach the TCRdb copy of this immuneACCESS table, which keeps in-frame sequences only. Checked studies attribute under half of the gap to unresolved V genes and leave the rest unexplained. The V and J calls and clone size were taken over from that table, and D and trimming were inferred from the DNA. For this sample the table gives 450,000 to 500,000 clones, of which around 80% were detected only once. The ten largest clones take up 10% to 15% of the sample.

Recombination linked TRBV14 to TRBJ2-3; possibly the D gene is TRBD1, per 6 matching bases. Sequences were obtained from PBMCs. This TCR came from a woman aged 40 to 50 in good health. Some clones in this sample may be carry-over from other donors' samples. CDR3 protein: CASSQHRGTDTQYF. The DNA sequence reads TGTGCCAGCAGCCAGCACAGGGGCACAGATACGCAGTATTTT.